Each of the 20 T cell receptor beta chains below was sequenced from the same sample in a study of early T cells in non-severe SARS-CoV-2 infection. A single record per CDR3 protein comes from TCRdb applying MiXCR to the 5' RACE reads. The table includes 60,000 to 70,000 distinct CDR3 sequences, just under 5% detected once. Sequenced: whole blood. The receptors were sampled from an adult who was a healthcare worker with PCR-confirmed SARS-CoV-2 infection or an uninfected control (not recorded which).

There are many counts of this clonotype. This chain links TRBV9 with TRBJ2-3; 7 positions match TRBD1. Germline V lookup: CDR1 SGDLS, CDR2 YYNGEE. V was clipped by 3 bases and J by 1 base; unmatched bases: 2. This CDR3 has 14 amino acids. Here the CDR3 DNA reads TGTGCCAGCAGCGGGGACAGCCGCACAGATACGCAGTATTTT. It is translated as CASSGDSRTDTQYF.

V is TRBV29-1 and J is TRBJ2-5, with unresolved D. The V and J ends lost 3 bases and 1 base respectively, with 9 bases between them. Germline V gene lookup returns CDR1 SQVTM and CDR2 ANQGSEA. The CDR3 runs to 13 residues. The CDR3 DNA reads TGCAGCGTTGAGGCAGGTCCCCAAGAGACCCAGTACTTC. Translating it yields CSVEAGPQETQYF.

This clonotype was detected many times. V gene TRBV9 combines with J gene TRBJ1-1; D ambiguous. V lost 0 bases and J 1 base, leaving 10 bases between the germline ends. CDR1 and CDR2 (germline): SGDLS, YYNGEE. The CDR3 is 15 residues long. The CDR3 loop reads CASSVGDAWNTEAFF. The CDR3 bases are TGTGCCAGCAGCGTAGGTGACGCGTGGAACACTGAAGCTTTCTTT.

This clonotype was seen ten or more times. This sequence joins TRBV12-3 or TRBV12-4 and TRBJ2-1; D not certain. The CDR3 is made up of 13 amino acids. V was pared by 5 bases and J by 5 bases, with 10 bases between. The CDR3 DNA reads TGTGCCAGCAGTGGTCTACCTGACAATGAGCAGTTCTTC. This codes for CASSGLPDNEQFF.

The chain joins TRBV4-2 to TRBJ2-7; tentatively, D is TRBD2 (6 bases). Germline CDR1 is LGHNA and CDR2 is YNFKEQ. Trimming removed 4 bases at V and 0 bases at J, with 13 bases between. The CDR3 is 15 residues long. Here the CDR3 reads CASSRNTGVSYEQYF. In DNA form, the CDR3 reads TGTGCCAGCAGCCGCAATACGGGAGTCTCCTACGAGCAGTACTTC.

This clonotype was picked up many times. The chain combines TRBV29-1 with TRBJ2-5; TRBD2 might be the D (5 bases). The CDR3 loop spans 12 amino acids. From germline, CDR1 is SQVTM and CDR2 ANQGSEA. V was shortened by 7 bases and J by 3 bases, with 12 bases between the two germline ends. CDR3 sequence (DNA): TGCAGCGCTAATGGGAGTGAAGAGACCCAGTACTTC. It is translated as CSANGSEETQYF.

This clonotype turned up a few times. The genes are TRBV5-1 and TRBJ2-2, with 8 bases aligning to TRBD1. Trimming cost V 4 bases and J 4 bases; bases outside gene matches: 12. The CDR3 totals 17 residues. Germline CDR1 and CDR2: SGHRS and YFSETQ. The CDR3 loop reads CASSQAAQGAGTGELFF. The CDR3 region has the DNA TGCGCCAGCAGCCAGGCCGCCCAGGGGGCGGGCACCGGGGAGCTGTTTTTT.

There are a few counts of this clonotype. V and J are TRBV19 and TRBJ2-1, with 7 positions matching TRBD2. The V gene end was trimmed by 4 bases and the J gene end by 3 bases; junction bases not matched to a gene: 3. Germline V CDR1 and CDR2: LNHDA, SQIVND (reference sequence). The length of the CDR3 is 14 residues. The CDR3 region has the DNA TGTGCCAGTAGTAGGGACTATCTCTACAATGAGCAGTTCTTC. The encoded protein is CASSRDYLYNEQFF.

This clonotype came up many times. The CDR3 DNA sequence: TGTGCCAGCAGCCCCGGGACTTCACTCCACTTT. It specifies CASSPGTSLHF. The rearrangement links TRBV12-3 or TRBV12-4 to TRBJ1-6, with D tentatively TRBD1 (5 bases). The CDR3 has 11 residues. V was cut by 6 bases and J by 16 bases, with 13 bases left in between.

This clonotype occurred many times. CDR3 amino acids: CASSPWTGEAKNIQYF. In nucleotides, the CDR3 is TGTGCCAGCAGCCCATGGACAGGGGAGGCCAAAAACATTCAGTACTTC. The rearrangement joins TRBV13 to TRBJ2-4, with 9 bases fitting TRBD1. The length of the CDR3 is 16 residues. V lost 5 bases, J lost 1 base, and 6 bases stayed unmatched. Germline lookup yields CDR1 PRHDT and CDR2 FYEKMQ (reference sequence).

The table lists this clonotype with many counts. This chain connects TRBV7-3 to TRBJ1-6, with 7 bases fitting TRBD1. There are 15 residues in the CDR3. Germline lookup yields CDR1 SGHTA and CDR2 FQGTGA. Trimming took 1 base from V and 5 from J; bases not matched to a gene: 2. CDR3 sequence reads: CASSLSGTDNSPLHF. Here the CDR3 DNA reads TGTGCCAGCAGCTTAAGCGGGACAGATAATTCACCCCTCCACTTT.

The chain uses TRBV10-2 and TRBJ1-1, with a possible D match to TRBD1 (5 bases). The CDR3 has 14 residues. The germline CDR1 and CDR2 sequences are WSHSY and SAAADI. Trimming pared 0 bases from V and 6 bases from J, leaving 11 bases between. CDR3 residues: CASSESVRGSEAFF. CDR3 DNA sequence: TGCGCCAGCAGTGAGTCGGTGAGGGGTTCTGAAGCTTTCTTT.

The sample holds many counts of this clonotype. The V call is TRBV7-2, the J call TRBJ1-3, with D possibly TRBD1 on 6 matching bases. Germline loops: CDR1 SGHTA, CDR2 FQGNSA. V lost 2 bases to trimming and J lost 11 bases, with 13 bases between them. The CDR3 is 13 residues long. For the CDR3, the DNA is TGTGCCAGCAGCTTAAAAGGGGGTCAACCCATATATTTT. This sequence encodes CASSLKGGQPIYF.

This clonotype has more than one count but fewer than ten. The chain employs TRBV30 and TRBJ1-4, with D unclear. This CDR3 region has 14 residues. The ends were cut back, 4 bases at V and 5 bases at J, with 14 bases in the middle. Germline values: CDR1 GTSNPN, CDR2 SVGIG (reference sequence). CDR3 sequence: CAWTSSKGNEKLFF. Written as DNA, the CDR3 is TGTGCCTGGACTAGTTCGAAAGGGAATGAAAAACTGTTTTTT. Full variable domain (outside the CDR3, taken from reference TRBV30 and TRBJ1-4): SQTIHQWPATLVQPVGSPLSLECTVEGTSNPNLYWYRQAAGRGLQLLFYSVGIGQISSEVPQNLSASRPQDRQFILSSKKLLLSDSGFYLCAWTSSKGNEKLFFGSGTQLSVL.

In this sample, this clonotype turned up many times. This chain links TRBV7-2 with TRBJ2-7; D is undetermined. The length of the CDR3 is 14 residues. With 4 bases removed from V and 6 bases from J, the gap between germline ends came to 16 bases. Per germline, CDR1 SGHTA and CDR2 FQGNSA. This CDR3 reads CASSSFPGSSEQYF. In DNA, the CDR3 is TGTGCCAGCAGCTCTTTTCCAGGATCAAGCGAGCAGTACTTC.

This clonotype showed up many times. The chain employs TRBV28 and TRBJ1-1; weak D call: TRBD1 (6 bases). The CDR3 consists of 15 residues. V lost 1 base and J 3 bases, leaving 12 bases between the germline ends. The germline gives CDR1 MDHEN, CDR2 SYDVKM. The DNA of the CDR3 is TGTGCCAGCAGTTTATCGGCAGGGGTGTACACTGAAGCTTTCTTT. It is translated as CASSLSAGVYTEAFF.

This clonotype was seen a handful of times. The chain is built from TRBV11-2 and TRBJ2-2, with 7 positions matching TRBD2. After removal of 3 bases from V and 3 bases from J, the junction contained 7 bases not matched to a gene. The CDR3 is 16 amino acids. Germline CDR1 and CDR2: SGHAT and FQNNGV. CDR3 bases: TGTGCCAGCAGCTTGAGTGGAGGGAGGGACACCGGGGAGCTGTTTTTT. The encoded protein is CASSLSGGRDTGELFF.

This sequence joins TRBV27 and TRBJ2-7, with D tentatively TRBD2 (6 bases). Trimming cost V 2 bases and J 6 bases, with 11 bases left between them. This CDR3 spans 13 amino acids. Germline V gene data show CDR1 as MNHEY and CDR2 as SMNVEV (reference sequence). The CDR3 sequence: CASSLDRDFEQYF. In DNA, the CDR3 is TGTGCCAGCAGTTTAGACCGGGACTTCGAGCAGTACTTC.

J is TRBJ1-1 and V is TRBV20-1; weak D call: TRBD1 (6 bases). V lost 6 bases to trimming and J lost 0 bases, with 11 bases between them. This CDR3 region has 13 residues. The germline CDR1 and CDR2 sequences are DFQATT and SNEGSKA (reference sequence). The chain's CDR3 is CSADQGLNTEAFF. The CDR3 DNA sequence: TGCAGTGCCGATCAGGGGTTGAACACTGAAGCTTTCTTT.

At least ten counts were recorded for this clonotype. J is TRBJ2-4 and V is TRBV7-2; tentatively, D is TRBD1 or TRBD2 (6 bases each). Per germline, CDR1 SGHTA and CDR2 FQGNSA. The CDR3 extends over 15 amino acids. V was cut by 1 base and J by 10 bases, with 17 bases left in between. CDR3 residues: CASSLVSGGPGIQYF. Here the CDR3 DNA reads TGTGCCAGCAGCTTAGTTTCCGGGGGCCCTGGGATTCAGTACTTC.